This is a list of T cell receptor beta chains from one sample in a study of shared clonotypes between healthy human individuals. Profiled with immunoSEQ multiplex PCR; TCRdb holds only in-frame clones, not every one. The sample shows hundreds of thousands of clones, 70% to 80% of them seen only once. The sample consisted of PBMCs. These receptors were collected from a woman aged 40 to 50 in good health. Some clones in this sample may be carry-over from other donors' samples. CDR3s include the opening cysteine and the closing phenylalanine or tryptophan. Fields, in order: J gene, V gene, CDR3 protein.

j_gene: TRBJ1-5; v_gene: TRBV19; CDR3aa: CASSIAGQVSNGNQPQHF
j_gene: TRBJ2-7; v_gene: TRBV6-1; CDR3aa: CASRLAGGPYEQYF
j_gene: TRBJ1-4; v_gene: TRBV28; CDR3aa: CASSPRTVTNEKLFF
j_gene: TRBJ1-1; v_gene: TRBV5-4; CDR3aa: CASSLVGRVTEAFF
j_gene: TRBJ1-5; v_gene: TRBV6-5; CDR3aa: CASSSDRGVYQPQHF
j_gene: TRBJ2-3; v_gene: TRBV11-2; CDR3aa: CASSLGAGTTDTQYF
j_gene: TRBJ2-7; v_gene: TRBV6-1; CDR3aa: CASKRDIPYEQYF
j_gene: TRBJ2-1; v_gene: TRBV7-2; CDR3aa: CASSYQGLAWQFF
j_gene: TRBJ2-1; v_gene: TRBV6-5; CDR3aa: CASSFGPQNEQFF
j_gene: TRBJ1-1; v_gene: TRBV5-4; CDR3aa: CASSPSLLNTEAFF
j_gene: TRBJ2-1; v_gene: TRBV9; CDR3aa: CASSAREGAYNEQFF
j_gene: TRBJ1-1; v_gene: TRBV28; CDR3aa: CASTEVNTEAFF
j_gene: TRBJ2-7; v_gene: TRBV19; CDR3aa: CASTPGQGSAYEQYF
j_gene: TRBJ2-7; v_gene: TRBV5-1; CDR3aa: CASSPGDREKQYF
j_gene: TRBJ2-1; v_gene: TRBV4-1; CDR3aa: CASSQDLSVSYNEQFF
j_gene: TRBJ2-1; v_gene: TRBV7-2; CDR3aa: CASSGRQSSYNEQFF
j_gene: TRBJ2-5; v_gene: TRBV19; CDR3aa: CASTSAVRETQYF
j_gene: TRBJ2-3; v_gene: TRBV4-2; CDR3aa: CASTRLAGAGDTQYF
j_gene: TRBJ2-1; v_gene: TRBV2; CDR3aa: CASGFYNEQFF
j_gene: TRBJ2-7; v_gene: TRBV4-1; CDR3aa: CASSDAGVYEQYF
j_gene: TRBJ1-2; v_gene: TRBV28; CDR3aa: CASSPWGYGYTF
j_gene: TRBJ2-1; v_gene: TRBV28; CDR3aa: CASSFTGIGYNEQFF
j_gene: TRBJ1-4; v_gene: TRBV5-8; CDR3aa: CASSLQWNEKLFF
j_gene: TRBJ2-1; v_gene: TRBV14; CDR3aa: CASSQVQGAGNEQFF
j_gene: TRBJ1-5; v_gene: TRBV5-6; CDR3aa: CASSSGQGGGISNQPQHF
j_gene: TRBJ2-7; v_gene: TRBV18; CDR3aa: CASSPDREEQYF
j_gene: TRBJ2-1; v_gene: TRBV28; CDR3aa: CASSPSAGRFSNEQFF
j_gene: TRBJ1-3; v_gene: TRBV30; CDR3aa: CAWSWDRVGNTIYF
j_gene: TRBJ1-1; v_gene: TRBV7-2; CDR3aa: CASSLDGTGDTEAFF
j_gene: TRBJ2-5; v_gene: TRBV5-4; CDR3aa: CASSLVPGETQYF
j_gene: TRBJ2-7; v_gene: TRBV18; CDR3aa: CASSPDAYEQYF
j_gene: TRBJ2-1; v_gene: TRBV14; CDR3aa: CASSPRVGYNEQFF
j_gene: .; v_gene: TRBV5-1; CDR3aa: CASSPDRVNTGELFF
j_gene: TRBJ2-1; v_gene: TRBV5-1; CDR3aa: CASSLLLDHEQFF
j_gene: TRBJ1-2; v_gene: TRBV18; CDR3aa: CASSPGRSGGYTF